The following is a T cell receptor beta chain sequence with its context. Authors' methods: Nucleated cell number was recorded as an estimate derived from reference gene primer amplification. Clones were sequenced by immunoSEQ multiplex PCR, and TCRdb holds only the in-frame ones, with some missing. V, J and clone size reflect that table, while D and trimming were determined from the DNA. The sample has about 29,000 clones, roughly 80% seen once; the top ten hold 7.5% to 10%. The data belong to a study of blood T cell repertoires in COVID-19. Study background: Some COVID-19 samples were acute and others convalescent; all came from the United States, Italy and Spain. PBMCs, B-cell-depleted T cells, or T cells were the source of the cDNA or gDNA that made up the material.

J was trimmed by 2 bases and V by 8 bases; bases with no gene match: 8. The CDR3 runs to 14 residues. Germline values: CDR1 SQVTM, CDR2 ANQGSEA. V is TRBV29-1 and J is TRBJ1-1, with 10 bases matching TRBD1. The TCR originated in an elderly man with active COVID-19. The specimen sequenced was peripheral blood. DNA of the CDR3: TGCAGCATATACCGGGACAGGGGAAACACTGAAGCTTTCTTT. Its protein product is CSIYRDRGNTEAFF. The full variable domain, rest sourced from reference TRBV29-1 and TRBJ1-1, is SAVISQKPSRDICQRGTSLTIQCQVDSQVTMMFWYRQQPGQSLTLIATANQGSEATYESGFVIDKFPISRPNLTFSTLTVSNMSPEDSSIYLCSIYRDRGNTEAFFGQGTRLTVV.